These 14 T cell receptor beta chains came from one sample sequenced in a study of blood T cell repertoires in COVID-19. Produced via immunoSEQ multiplex PCR; TCRdb's table is partial and in-frame only. The sample lists about 120,000 clones; around nine tenths were seen once. What was sequenced was peripheral blood. Every receptor here comes from a woman between 45 and 65 years old with acute or convalescent COVID-19.

The chain employs TRBV19 and TRBJ1-2; tentatively, D is TRBD1 (6 bases). V lost 5 bases and J lost 5, with 15 bases in between. Germline-derived CDR1 and CDR2 are LNHDA and SQIVND (reference sequence). CDR3 size: 14 residues. The CDR3 sequence is CASSAGQKIYGYTF. The CDR3 DNA follows: TGTGCCAGTAGTGCCGGACAGAAAATATATGGCTACACCTTC.

The chain is built from TRBV15 and TRBJ2-1; TRBD1 matches at 7 bases. The length of the CDR3 is 16 residues. Trimming removed 2 bases from V and 4 bases from J; junction bases left unmatched: 8. In germline, CDR1 is LNHNV, CDR2 YYDKDF (reference sequence). The CDR3: CATSRPRDRSYNEQFF. CDR3 DNA: TGTGCCACCAGCAGACCTCGGGACAGATCGTACAATGAGCAGTTCTTC. Using reference TRBV15 and TRBJ2-1 for the parts outside the CDR3, the full variable domain is DAMVIQNPRYQVTQFGKPVTLSCSQTLNHNVMYWYQQKSSQAPKLLFHYYDKDFNNEADTPDNFQSRRPNTSFCFLDIRSPGLGDTAMYLCATSRPRDRSYNEQFFGPGTRLTVL.

The chain recombines TRBV3-1 (or the pseudogene TRBV3-2) with TRBJ1-2, with 9 positions matching TRBD1. The germline gives CDR1 LGHDT, CDR2 YNNKEL (reference sequence). This CDR3 has 15 residues. J was trimmed by 2 bases and V by 4 bases; bases with no gene match: 5. The CDR3 sequence: CASSPAGTGNYGYTF. The CDR3 nucleotides read TGTGCCAGCAGCCCTGCCGGGACAGGGAACTATGGCTACACCTTC.

The gene calls are TRBV7-7 and TRBJ2-5; 12 bases are shared with TRBD2. Germline V gene data show CDR1 as SSHAT and CDR2 as FNYEAQ (reference sequence). The CDR3 covers 16 residues. V was clipped by 5 bases and J by 2 bases; unmatched bases: 6. The CDR3 nucleotides are TGTGCCAGCAGCCAAGGACTAGCGGGGCAACAAGAGACCCAGTACTTC. It codes for CASSQGLAGQQETQYF.

V is TRBV6-2 or TRBV6-3 and J is TRBJ1-1, with D maybe TRBD1 (5 bases). Between the trimmed V and J ends, which lost 6 bases and 1 base, there was a span of 12 bases. The germline gives CDR1 MNHEY, CDR2 SVGEGT. This CDR3 has 14 amino acids. CDR3 protein: CASSLWTPNTEAFF. The CDR3 DNA sequence: TGTGCCAGCAGCCTCTGGACACCGAACACTGAAGCTTTCTTT.

The table lists this clone with a few counts. V and J are TRBV5-1 and TRBJ1-1; 8 nucleotides agree with TRBD1. Germline CDR1 and CDR2: SGHRS and YFSETQ. J lost 0 bases, V lost 4 bases, and 14 bases had no gene match. The CDR3 totals 18 residues. Here the CDR3 DNA reads TGCGCCAGCAGCGCGAGGACAGGGAATATTTTCATGAACACTGAAGCTTTCTTT. Protein product: CASSARTGNIFMNTEAFF. The entire variable domain, with the rest obtained from reference TRBV5-1 and TRBJ1-1, is as follows: KAGVTQTPRYLIKTRGQQVTLSCSPISGHRSVSWYQQTPGQGLQFLFEYFSETQRNKGNFPGRFSGRQFSNSRSEMNVSTLELGDSALYLCASSARTGNIFMNTEAFFGQGTRLTVV.

This chain uses TRBV3-1 (or the pseudogene TRBV3-2) with TRBJ2-3; 10 bases agree with TRBD2. Per the germline V gene, CDR1 is LGHDT and CDR2 is YNNKEL (reference sequence). The CDR3 contains 16 residues. After removal of 4 bases from V and 1 base from J, the junction contained 5 bases not matched to a gene. The DNA for the CDR3 is TGTGCCAGCAGCCCCCTAACTAGCGGGGGCACAGATACGCAGTATTTT. Translating gives CASSPLTSGGTDTQYF.

The rearrangement joins TRBV12-5 to TRBJ2-7; a weak D match, TRBD2 (6 bases). This CDR3 has 12 amino acids. The germline V gene encodes CDR1 LGHNT and CDR2 FRNRAP. V was shortened by 8 bases and J by 0 bases, with 8 bases between the two germline ends. The CDR3: CASSRGSYEQYF. DNA for the CDR3: TGTGCTAGTTCGCGGGGCTCCTACGAGCAGTACTTC.

This clone was seen a single time. This chain joins TRBV10-3 and TRBJ2-2; tentatively, D is TRBD1 (5 bases). Germline assignment: CDR1 ENHRY and CDR2 SYGVKD. CDR3 size: 15 residues. Trimming took off 3 bases at V and 3 bases at J, with 11 bases between the two ends. CDR3 coding DNA: TGTGCCATCAGTGAAAGGGGAAAGGACACCGGGGAGCTGTTTTTT. This codes for CAISERGKDTGELFF.

The genes are TRBV7-9 and TRBJ1-4; D gene ambiguous. The germline V gene encodes CDR1 SEHNR and CDR2 FQNEAQ (reference sequence). There are 15 residues in the CDR3. The germline V and J ends were trimmed by 7 bases and 4 bases, with 16 bases remaining between them. Here the CDR3 DNA reads TGTGCCAGCACTTACACGGAGGCTCTTAATGAAAAACTGTTTTTT. It specifies CASTYTEALNEKLFF.

This clone was counted a few times. CDR3 bases: TGTGCCAGCAGCTTGGCAATACTCGCGGGGCATACAGATACGCAGTATTTT. It encodes CASSLAILAGHTDTQYF. V is TRBV5-4 and J is TRBJ2-3; weak D call: TRBD2 (6 bases). The V gene's germline CDR1 is SGHNT and CDR2 YYREEE (reference sequence). CDR3 length: 17 amino acids. Between the trimmed V and J ends, which lost 0 bases and 3 bases, there was a span of 17 bases.

The gene calls are TRBV19 and TRBJ1-1; 7 positions match TRBD1. Per germline, CDR1 LNHDA and CDR2 SQIVND (reference sequence). This CDR3 region has 14 residues. Germline trimming cut 7 bases from V and 1 base from J; bases unmatched to any gene: 6. The CDR3: CASTKDRTNTEAFF. The CDR3 DNA reads TGTGCCAGTACCAAGGACAGGACGAACACTGAAGCTTTCTTT.

This rearrangement joins TRBV7-3 to TRBJ1-1; TRBD1 matches 7 bases. From germline, CDR1 is SGHTA and CDR2 FQGTGA. J lost 4 bases, V lost 4 bases, and 15 bases had no gene match. The CDR3 has 17 amino acids. In nucleotides, the CDR3 is TGTGCCAGCAGCTCTCAAGGGCCCCGACAGGGAGGCACTGAAGCTTTCTTT. Its translation: CASSSQGPRQGGTEAFF.

This clone has more than one count but fewer than ten. This sequence joins TRBV5-1 and TRBJ1-3, with D possibly TRBD1 on 6 matching bases. The V gene's germline CDR1 is SGHRS and CDR2 YFSETQ. The V and J ends lost 0 bases and 1 base respectively, with 11 bases between them. The CDR3 runs to 16 residues. CDR3 sequence: CASSLGQGMSGNTIYF. CDR3 nucleotides: TGCGCCAGCAGCTTGGGGCAGGGGATGTCTGGAAACACCATATATTTT.